The next 15 T cell receptor beta chains were all read from a single sample in a study of technical replicates of blood from a few donors (dated by TCRdb to about 2017). The library was generated by the immunoSEQ multiplex PCR assay. What TCRdb holds here is the immuneACCESS table cut down to in-frame rearrangements. Part of the clones is not present; checked against another copy, under half of the missing clones reflect an unresolved V gene, and the others are unexplained. This sample is represented by around 80,000 clones; roughly 98% of them were singletons. Approximately 0.14% of the sample lies in the top ten. Sequencing input: T cells isolated from PBMCs. The receptors stem from a human donor in good health.

This clone occurred once. The chain joins TRBV4-1 to TRBJ2-2; 11 bases map to TRBD2. Germline V gene sequence: CDR1 MGHRA, CDR2 YSYEKL. The CDR3 is 19 amino acids. The J segment lost 2 bases and the V segment lost 0 bases, leaving 8 bases of the junction unmatched. This CDR3 is CASSQELLAGVTNTGELFF. Here the CDR3 DNA reads TGCGCCAGCAGCCAAGAGCTACTAGCGGGGGTAACCAACACCGGGGAGCTGTTTTTT.

This clone was seen just once. V gene TRBV7-9 combines with J gene TRBJ1-6; perhaps TRBD1 as D (5 bases). Germline V lookup: CDR1 SEHNR, CDR2 FQNEAQ (reference sequence). V gave up 5 bases and J gave up 6 bases, with 11 bases separating them. This CDR3 has 14 residues. CDR3 bases: TGTGCCAGCAGCCCGACAGAGCTTAATTCACCCCTCCACTTT. Amino acid sequence: CASSPTELNSPLHF.

The chain combines TRBV7-9 with TRBJ2-7, with a tentative D call TRBD1 (5 bases). The germline V gene encodes CDR1 SEHNR and CDR2 FQNEAQ (reference sequence). This CDR3 is 14 amino acids long. V dropped 1 base and J dropped 5 bases, with 12 bases sitting between them. The CDR3: CASSLVLGRDEQYF. The DNA of the CDR3 is TGTGCCAGCAGCTTAGTTCTCGGCAGGGACGAGCAGTACTTC.

V usage is TRBV28 and J usage is TRBJ2-7, with 9 positions matching TRBD1. The CDR3 sequence is 16 residues long. Germline assignment: CDR1 MDHEN and CDR2 SYDVKM. V lost 9 bases to trimming and J lost 3 bases; unmatched junction nucleotides: 15. The CDR3 DNA sequence: TGTGCCAGTCTACCCCCCACAGGGGGCTTTGGCTACGAGCAGTACTTC. Its translation is CASLPPTGGFGYEQYF. The variable domain in full, completed from reference TRBV28 and TRBJ2-7, reads DVKVTQSSRYLVKRTGEKVFLECVQDMDHENMFWYRQDPGLGLRLIYFSYDVKMKEKGDIPEGYSVSREKKERFSLILESASTNQTSMYLCASLPPTGGFGYEQYFGPGTRLTVT.

This rearrangement joins TRBV5-1 to TRBJ2-5; 7 bases fit TRBD1. J was trimmed by 0 bases and V by 6 bases; bases with no gene match: 8. Germline CDR1 reads SGHRS; CDR2 reads YFSETQ. This CDR3 is built from 15 residues. CDR3 sequence: CASTETGPYQETQYF. Here the CDR3 DNA reads TGCGCCAGCACCGAGACAGGGCCGTACCAAGAGACCCAGTACTTC.

The chain combines TRBV5-1 with TRBJ2-1, with a possible D match to TRBD2 (6 bases). The CDR3 sequence is 15 residues long. The V gene's germline CDR1 is SGHRS and CDR2 YFSETQ. Trimming shortened V by 0 bases and J by 6 bases, and 13 bases separated the two germline ends. CDR3 bases: TGCGCCAGCAGCTTGGCGACTAGTATTATCAATGAGCAGTTCTTC. Translated, it gives CASSLATSIINEQFF.

The genes are TRBV9 and TRBJ1-2, with D possibly being TRBD1 (5 bases). The CDR3 contains 15 residues. In germline, CDR1 is SGDLS, CDR2 YYNGEE. V lost 0 bases, J lost 5 bases, and 14 bases lay in between. The CDR3: CASSVGEGLGYGYTF. In DNA form, the CDR3 reads TGTGCCAGCAGCGTAGGGGAGGGGCTCGGTTATGGCTACACCTTC.

The V call is TRBV29-1, the J call TRBJ2-1, with 8 bases fitting TRBD2. Germline loops: CDR1 SQVTM, CDR2 ANQGSEA. The trim removed 3 bases at V and 4 bases at J, leaving 8 bases unmatched. This CDR3 is 15 amino acids long. CDR3 sequence reads: CSVDLRLAGYNEQFF. The CDR3 coding sequence is TGCAGCGTTGACTTACGATTAGCGGGGTACAATGAGCAGTTCTTC.

The chain carries TRBV5-4 and TRBJ2-3; D ambiguous. Per the germline V gene, CDR1 is SGHNT and CDR2 is YYREEE (reference sequence). CDR3 size: 14 residues. Trimming cost V 2 bases and J 4 bases, with 11 bases left between them. CDR3 loop: CASSLFQFPDTQYF. CDR3 nucleotides: TGTGCCAGCAGCTTATTTCAGTTCCCAGATACGCAGTATTTT.

The rearrangement uses TRBV19 and TRBJ2-2; 11 positions agree with TRBD2. Trimming took 6 bases from V and 4 from J; bases not matched to a gene: 1. The CDR3 length is 14 residues. CDR1 is LNHDA, CDR2 SQIVND, per germline (reference sequence). CDR3 sequence (DNA): TGTGCCAGTAGACTAGCGGGAGCCACCGGGGAGCTGTTTTTT. It yields the protein CASRLAGATGELFF.

The V gene is TRBV28, the J gene TRBJ2-2; 7 bases line up with TRBD2. The CDR3 consists of 17 residues. Germline lookup yields CDR1 MDHEN and CDR2 SYDVKM. Germline trimming cut 8 bases from V and 0 bases from J; bases unmatched to any gene: 12. CDR3 protein: CASGELGREPNTGELFF. CDR3 bases: TGTGCCAGCGGTGAGTTGGGGCGGGAGCCGAACACCGGGGAGCTGTTTTTT.

V usage is TRBV2 and J usage is TRBJ2-7; TRBD1 matches at 7 bases. V trimming: 3 bases; J trimming: 3 bases; junction bases outside the gene matches: 11. Germline V lookup: CDR1 SNHLY, CDR2 FYNNEI. The CDR3 contains 16 residues. The DNA of the CDR3 is TGTGCCAGCAGTGATTCCCTCTTGACAGGGCGCTACGAGCAGTACTTC. Translation gives CASSDSLLTGRYEQYF.

This clone was recorded only once. The chain carries TRBV28 and TRBJ2-7; possible D gene TRBD2, 5 bases. Germline loops: CDR1 MDHEN, CDR2 SYDVKM. The CDR3 is 14 residues long. The V end lost 8 bases, the J end lost 0 bases, and 14 bases lay between the germline ends. CDR3 in amino acids: CASSRPGSSYEQYF. The CDR3 region has the DNA TGTGCCAGCTCCCGGCCGGGGAGCTCCTACGAGCAGTACTTC.

V usage is TRBV5-1 and J usage is TRBJ1-4; no firm D call. This CDR3 has 16 amino acids. Trimming cost V 0 bases and J 0 bases, with 9 bases left between them. The germline gives CDR1 SGHRS, CDR2 YFSETQ. The CDR3 DNA is TGCGCCAGCAGCTTGGGAGAGCGTACAACTAATGAAAAACTGTTTTTT. It encodes CASSLGERTTNEKLFF.

The chain combines TRBV6-5 with TRBJ1-4; no firm D call. Between the trimmed V and J ends, which lost 6 bases and 7 bases, there was a span of 15 bases. The germline V gene has CDR1 MNHEY and CDR2 SVGAGI. This CDR3 contains 14 residues. This CDR3 is CASRSPTEAEKLFF. CDR3 bases: TGTGCCAGCAGGTCGCCCACCGAGGCTGAAAAACTGTTTTTT.